This passage covers 5 T cell receptor beta chains from one sample sequenced in a study of cytomegalovirus exposure and HLA in healthy donors. Vbeta (60) and Jbeta (13) primers were used in the PCR. Sequenced by immunoSEQ multiplex PCR; TCRdb stores in-frame clones only, minus some. The sample consists of more than 150,000 clones, roughly 75% of them appearing once. Sequencing was done on a sample of PBMCs. The source of these receptors is a woman in her thirties or forties in good health and CMV-seropositive.

The V gene is TRBV7-6, the J gene TRBJ2-7; 9 positions agree with TRBD2. The V gene end was trimmed by 7 bases and the J gene end by 2 bases; junction bases not matched to a gene: 6. The germline gives CDR1 SGHVS, CDR2 FNYEAQ. The CDR3 covers 14 residues. The CDR3, as DNA: TGTGCCAGCACCCTCGCTAGCGGGACCTACGAGCAGTACTTC. Amino acids: CASTLASGTYEQYF.

This rearrangement joins TRBV28 to TRBJ1-2; D is unresolved. Looked up from germline, CDR1 is MDHEN and CDR2 is SYDVKM. CDR3 size: 14 residues. Trimming left V 6 bases short and J 4 bases short, with 15 bases between. Written as DNA, the CDR3 is TGTGCCAGCAGACCGTCTAGGAATCCCTATGGCTACACCTTC. Its translation: CASRPSRNPYGYTF.

The chain combines TRBV15 with TRBJ1-2; 9 bases are a match to TRBD1. This CDR3 spans 17 amino acids. The V segment lost 0 bases and the J segment 4 bases; nucleotides outside the gene matches: 9. The V gene's germline CDR1 is LNHNV and CDR2 YYDKDF (reference sequence). The CDR3 DNA reads TGTGCCACCAGCAGAGATACCGGGACAGGGACTCTCTATGGCTACACCTTC. It is translated as CATSRDTGTGTLYGYTF. Using reference TRBV15 and TRBJ1-2 for the parts outside the CDR3, the full variable domain is DAMVIQNPRYQVTQFGKPVTLSCSQTLNHNVMYWYQQKSSQAPKLLFHYYDKDFNNEADTPDNFQSRRPNTSFCFLDIRSPGLGDTAMYLCATSRDTGTGTLYGYTFGSGTRLTVV.

A few counts support this clone. J is TRBJ1-1 and V is TRBV18; D call uncertain. The CDR3 is 13 residues long. The V and J ends lost 0 bases and 5 bases respectively, with 7 bases between them. Per germline, CDR1 KGHSH and CDR2 LQKENI. CDR3 DNA sequence: TGTGCCAGCTCACCACCGTCGGGGACTGAAGCTTTCTTT. This gives the protein CASSPPSGTEAFF.

V is TRBV9 and J is TRBJ1-2, with a weak D call TRBD1 (5 bases). V was clipped by 0 bases and J by 2 bases, with 14 bases between them. The CDR3 is made up of 16 amino acids. In germline, CDR1 is SGDLS, CDR2 YYNGEE. The CDR3 region is CASSVGSARANYGYTF. The CDR3 nucleotides are TGTGCCAGCAGCGTAGGTTCGGCCAGGGCGAACTATGGCTACACCTTC.